Shown below are 32 T cell receptor beta chains from a single sample sequenced in a study of T cell clonality in common variable immunodeficiency. Profiled with immunoSEQ multiplex PCR; TCRdb holds only in-frame clones, not every one. The sample is made up of around 45,000 clones, none counted only once. Material: peripheral blood mononuclear cells. The source is a person between 18 and 69 years old in good health.

In its sample, this clone was seen a few times. Read coverage stops 3 residues before the CDR3 terminus; the germline J gene supplies the remainder. V gene TRBV18 combines with J gene TRBJ2-3; no reliable D call. Germline V gene data show CDR1 as KGHSH and CDR2 as LQKENI. CDR3 size: 15 residues. Deletions cut 3 bases from V and 0 bases from J, with 10 bases between. This CDR3 is CASSPTETSTDTQYF. The sequenced CDR3 bases are TGTGCCAGCTCACCTACAGAAACTAGCACAGATACG.

This clone showed up many times. The CDR3 extends 3 residues past the end of the read, so its final part is completed from the germline J gene. The chain links TRBV6-2 or TRBV6-3 to TRBJ1-1, with D possibly being TRBD1 (6 bases). CDR3 length: 15 amino acids. V was shortened by 4 bases and J by 1 base, with 13 bases between the two germline ends. Looked up from germline, CDR1 is MNHEY and CDR2 is SVGEGT. The covered CDR3 bases are TGTGCCAGCAGTTTTTATGGGACACCGAACACTGAA. Amino acids: CASSFYGTPNTE. The full CDR3 reads CASSFYGTPNTEAFF.

There are a few counts of this clone. The observed sequence ends 3 residues before the CDR3 terminus, with the missing tail filled in from the germline J gene. The chain employs TRBV6-2 or TRBV6-3 and TRBJ2-7; 16 positions agree with TRBD2. This CDR3 region has 16 residues. Germline values: CDR1 MNHEY, CDR2 SVGEGT. Unmatched junction bases numbered 0, after V lost 2 bases and J lost 2 bases. Incomplete CDR3 DNA: TGTGCCAGCAGTTACGGGACTAGCGGGGGGGCCTACGAG. Translated, it gives CASSYGTSGGAYE. In full, the CDR3 is CASSYGTSGGAYEQYF.

This clone was seen ten or more times. The read stops 3 residues short of the end of the CDR3; the missing end is completed from the germline J gene. The V and J genes are TRBV30 and TRBJ1-2, with D perhaps TRBD1 (6 bases). Germline CDR1 reads GTSNPN; CDR2 reads SVGIG (reference sequence). The CDR3 sequence is 16 residues long. Trimming cost V 4 bases and J 2 bases, with 20 bases left between them. CDR3 DNA (partial): TGTGCCTGGACCCCTAAGCTAGGGGGATCCAACTATGGC. Translation gives CAWTPKLGGSNYG. Given in full, the CDR3 is CAWTPKLGGSNYGYTF.

The table lists this clone with many counts. The observed sequence ends 3 residues before the CDR3 terminus, with the missing tail filled in from the germline J gene. The chain employs TRBV20-1 and TRBJ1-1, with 8 bases identical to TRBD1. V dropped 5 bases and J dropped 4; count of bases not matched to a gene: 3. The CDR3 is 12 amino acids. The germline CDR1 and CDR2 sequences are DFQATT and SNEGSKA (reference sequence). CDR3 amino acids: CSAPDRATEAFF. The CDR3 DNA, read in part, is TGCAGTGCTCCGGACAGGGCCACTGAA.

The table lists this clone with a few counts. The observed sequence ends 3 residues before the CDR3 terminus, with the missing tail filled in from the germline J gene. The chain joins TRBV11-1 to TRBJ2-7, with D maybe TRBD1 (5 bases). The germline gives CDR1 SGHAT, CDR2 FQDESV (reference sequence). V lost 5 bases and J lost 2, with 13 bases in between. CDR3 length equals 14 residues. The CDR3: CASSPRQKPYEQYF. The sequenced CDR3 bases are TGTGCCAGCAGCCCTCGACAGAAACCCTACGAG.

This clone showed up many times. The read halts 3 residues ahead of the CDR3 end, with the missing end drawn from the germline J gene. This chain connects TRBV5-4 to TRBJ2-1, with 8 positions matching TRBD2. The V segment lost 9 bases and the J segment 8 bases; nucleotides outside the gene matches: 10. This CDR3 comprises 13 residues. The germline V gene encodes CDR1 SGHNT and CDR2 YYREEE (reference sequence). The sequenced part of the CDR3 DNA is TGTGCCAACTCGGGGGGGGCTAGGGATGAG. This encodes CANSGGARDE. The complete CDR3 reads CANSGGARDEQFF.

This clone was seen many times. The sequenced fragment ends 3 residues before the CDR3 boundary, so the rest is inferred from the germline J gene. This chain joins TRBV27 and TRBJ1-4; no reliable D call. This CDR3 region has 14 residues. V dropped 4 bases and J dropped 2 bases, with 8 bases sitting between them. Germline CDR1 and CDR2: MNHEY and SMNVEV (reference sequence). CDR3 sequence: CASSYSGTNEKLFF. The sequenced part of the CDR3 DNA is TGTGCCAGCAGTTACTCGGGGACTAATGAAAAA.

There are many counts of this clone. The CDR3 end lies 3 residues beyond the end of the read and is filled in from the germline J gene. This sequence joins TRBV20-1 and TRBJ1-5; the D gene is possibly TRBD1 (5 bases). V lost 0 bases, J lost 7 bases, and 13 bases lay in between. Germline values: CDR1 DFQATT, CDR2 SNEGSKA (reference sequence). The length of the CDR3 is 14 residues. CDR3 sequence reads: CSARDGQSGQPQHF. Incomplete CDR3 DNA: TGCAGTGCTAGAGACGGGCAGTCAGGGCAGCCC.

This clone was detected many times. The read terminates 3 residues ahead of where the CDR3 ends, so the germline J gene completes it. V and J are TRBV6-2 or TRBV6-3 and TRBJ2-7, with no clear D. V was pared by 6 bases and J by 6 bases, with 12 bases between. CDR1 and CDR2 (germline): MNHEY, SVGEGT. The CDR3 length is 12 residues. The CDR3 here is CASSLGLREQYF. The part of the CDR3 DNA that was read is TGTGCCAGCAGCCTAGGCCTTCGCGAG.

This clone is medium-sized. The CDR3 goes on 3 residues after the read ends, and that part is filled in from the germline J gene. The chain couples TRBV20-1 to TRBJ2-3, with D tentatively TRBD1 or TRBD2 (7 bases each). V dropped 4 bases and J dropped 1 base, with 18 bases sitting between them. The CDR3 extends over 16 amino acids. CDR1 and CDR2 from the germline V gene are DFQATT and SNEGSKA (reference sequence). CDR3: CSAIRQGGTGTDTQYF. Partial CDR3 DNA: TGCAGTGCTATAAGACAGGGAGGGACAGGCACAGATACG.

This clone was found many times. Sequencing ends 3 residues short of the CDR3 end; the germline J gene provides the rest. This chain uses TRBV5-1 with TRBJ1-2, with 7 positions matching TRBD1. Germline CDR1 and CDR2: SGHRS and YFSETQ. The ends lost 4 bases at V and 3 bases at J; junction bases unmatched: 6. This CDR3 comprises 14 residues. The CDR3 loop is CASSLGQVDYGYTF. The sequenced part of the CDR3 DNA is TGCGCCAGCAGCCTCGGACAGGTTGACTATGGC.

Ten or more counts support this clone. The read halts 3 residues ahead of the CDR3 end, with the missing end drawn from the germline J gene. This chain uses TRBV13 with TRBJ1-2; D is perhaps TRBD1 (5 bases). Looked up from germline, CDR1 is PRHDT and CDR2 is FYEKMQ (reference sequence). The CDR3 spans 18 residues. V was pared by 0 bases and J by 4 bases, with 21 bases between. The CDR3: CASSLGLVRAGRSYGYTF. CDR3 bases read: TGTGCCAGCAGCTTAGGCCTTGTCAGGGCCGGACGTAGCTATGGC.

This clone was seen ten or more times. With the read ending 3 residues before the CDR3 end, the germline J gene is used to fill in that end. V is TRBV28 and J is TRBJ2-3; the D gene is possibly TRBD1 (5 bases). Germline assignment: CDR1 MDHEN and CDR2 SYDVKM. This CDR3 contains 15 residues. V lost 2 bases and J 2 bases, leaving 11 bases between the germline ends. Incomplete CDR3 DNA: TGTGCCAGCAGTTTAAATACAGGATCCACAGATACG. Translated: CASSLNTGSTDT. The entire CDR3 protein is CASSLNTGSTDTQYF.

In its sample, this clone was seen a few times. The read stops 3 residues short of the end of the CDR3; the missing end is completed from the germline J gene. The chain carries TRBV19 and TRBJ1-2; no clear D gene. In germline, CDR1 is LNHDA, CDR2 SQIVND (reference sequence). Trimming pared 6 bases from V and 5 bases from J, leaving 10 bases between. This CDR3 contains 12 residues. CDR3 region: CASRGRFYGYTF. The DNA read from the CDR3 is TGTGCCAGTAGGGGCAGGTTTTATGGC. Filled out from reference TRBV19 and TRBJ1-2, the complete variable domain reads DGGITQSPKYLFRKEGQNVTLSCEQNLNHDAMYWYRQDPGQGLRLIYYSQIVNDFQKGDIAEGYSVSREKKESFPLTVTSAQKNPTAFYLCASRGRFYGYTFGSGTRLTVV.

This clone was seen many times. The read ends 3 residues before the CDR3 terminus; that terminus is restored from the germline J gene. V and J are TRBV7-2 and TRBJ1-1, with 11 nucleotides matching TRBD1. The CDR3 is made up of 15 amino acids. Germline V CDR1 and CDR2: SGHTA, FQGNSA. CDR3: CASSFTRGTGGVAFF. The sequenced CDR3 bases are TGTGCCAGCAGCTTTACACGCGGGACAGGGGGTGTG. The whole variable domain, remainder taken from reference TRBV7-2 and TRBJ1-1, is GAGVSQSPSNKVTEKGKDVELRCDPISGHTALYWYRQSLGQGLEFLIYFQGNSAPDKSGLPSDRFSAERTGGSVSTLTIQRTQQEDSAVYLCASSFTRGTGGVAFFGQGTRLTVV.

This clone was observed many times. The read terminates 3 residues before the CDR3 end, so the remaining end is supplied by the germline J gene. This chain connects TRBV5-6 to TRBJ2-7; D uncertain. The CDR3 extends over 12 amino acids. Germline V gene data show CDR1 as SGHDT and CDR2 as YYEEEE. Trimming pared 2 bases from V and 3 bases from J, leaving 6 bases between. The DNA read from the CDR3 is TGTGCCAGCAGCTTACTTAACTACGAG. Translating it yields CASSLLNYE. In full, the CDR3 is CASSLLNYEQYF.

This clone was counted ten times or more. The read terminates 3 residues before the CDR3 end, so the remaining end is supplied by the germline J gene. The V call is TRBV6-4, the J call TRBJ2-1; tentative D call: TRBD2 (6 bases). The V and J ends lost 3 bases and 5 bases respectively, with 14 bases between them. The V gene's germline CDR1 is MRHNA and CDR2 SNTAGT. This CDR3 is 15 amino acids long. The CDR3 loop reads CASSEQEGPNNEQFF. Partial CDR3 DNA: TGTGCCAGCAGTGAACAGGAGGGCCCGAACAATGAG.

This clone was counted many times. The read falls 3 residues short of the CDR3 end, and the missing part is taken from the germline J gene. This chain links TRBV20-1 with TRBJ1-4; the D gene is possibly TRBD1 (5 bases). This CDR3 comprises 15 residues. The V gene lost 6 bases and the J gene lost 2 bases, with 16 bases spanning the gap. The germline CDR1 and CDR2 sequences are DFQATT and SNEGSKA (reference sequence). Incomplete CDR3 DNA: TGCAGTGCCACGACAGTTTTGACGACTAATGAAAAA. Translation gives CSATTVLTTNEK. The CDR3, in full, reads CSATTVLTTNEKLFF.

This clone was recorded at least ten times. The read stops 3 residues short of the end of the CDR3; the missing end is completed from the germline J gene. The V call is TRBV29-1, the J call TRBJ2-7; D is ambiguous. The germline gives CDR1 SQVTM, CDR2 ANQGSEA. The CDR3 sequence is 11 residues long. V lost 4 bases, J lost 1 base, and 5 bases lay in between. The covered CDR3 bases are TGCAGCGTTGGGCTTTCCTACGAG. It encodes CSVGLSYE. The full CDR3 protein reads CSVGLSYEQYF.

This clone was recorded many times. Read coverage stops 3 residues before the CDR3 terminus; the germline J gene supplies the remainder. This chain links TRBV18 with TRBJ2-3, with 9 bases aligning to TRBD2. The germline CDR1 and CDR2 sequences are KGHSH and LQKENI. The CDR3 consists of 14 residues. After removal of 0 bases from V and 8 bases from J, the junction contained 3 bases not matched to a gene. The CDR3 DNA, read in part, is TGTGCCAGCTCACCACCGGCGGGAGGGAGTACG. It specifies CASSPPAGGST. The CDR3 in full is CASSPPAGGSTQYF.

This clone was observed many times. At one end the junction does not follow the germline gene, possibly because of a read error. The read stops 3 residues short of the end of the CDR3; the missing end is completed from the germline J gene. The chain employs TRBV5-1 and TRBJ2-2; D is undetermined. From germline, CDR1 is SGHRS and CDR2 YFSETQ. The CDR3 is 15 amino acids. CDR3 sequence: CASSLAAANTGELFF. The covered CDR3 bases are TGCGCCAGCAGCTTGGCGGCAGCGAACACTGGGGAG.

Many counts were recorded for this clone. Sequencing ends 3 residues short of the CDR3 end; the germline J gene provides the rest. This chain uses TRBV20-1 with TRBJ2-3, with 8 nucleotides matching TRBD1. The CDR3 is 15 residues long. V dropped 5 bases and J dropped 2; count of bases not matched to a gene: 9. Germline values: CDR1 DFQATT, CDR2 SNEGSKA (reference sequence). The CDR3: CSAGQGWGTTDTQYF. CDR3 bases read: TGCAGTGCTGGACAGGGATGGGGGACCACAGATACG.

This clone was seen ten or more times. The CDR3 is cut off 3 residues early in the read; its end comes from the germline J gene. The rearrangement joins TRBV29-1 to TRBJ1-5; weak D call: TRBD1 (5 bases). The CDR3 runs to 13 residues. Germline CDR1 and CDR2: SQVTM and ANQGSEA. The sequenced part of the CDR3 DNA is TGCAGCGTTGTTTTGGGGGGAGGAGGCCCC. Protein product: CSVVLGGGGP. The full CDR3 protein is CSVVLGGGGPQHF.

This clone was picked up many times. The read finishes 3 residues shy of the CDR3 end, and the germline J gene is used to complete it. V and J are TRBV7-3 and TRBJ2-3; 12 bases are shared with TRBD2. The V and J ends lost 5 bases and 1 base, in that order; junction bases with no gene match: 4. Germline V gene sequence: CDR1 SGHTA, CDR2 FQGTGA. The CDR3 sequence is 16 residues long. CDR3 DNA, as far as it was read: TGTGCCAGCAGCGCGACTAGCGGGGGACGCACAGATACG. Protein sequence: CASSATSGGRTDT. The full CDR3 protein reads CASSATSGGRTDTQYF.

This clone was recorded at least ten times. The CDR3 is cut off 3 residues early in the read; its end comes from the germline J gene. This chain links TRBV5-1 with TRBJ2-5, with D hard to call. The CDR3 has 15 residues. From germline, CDR1 is SGHRS and CDR2 YFSETQ. The ends were cut back, 3 bases at V and 2 bases at J, with 14 bases in the middle. The CDR3 spells CASSSLEAEQETQYF. The DNA read from the CDR3 is TGCGCCAGCAGCTCCCTCGAGGCCGAACAAGAGACC. The full variable domain, its missing parts supplied by reference TRBV5-1 and TRBJ2-5, is KAGVTQTPRYLIKTRGQQVTLSCSPISGHRSVSWYQQTPGQGLQFLFEYFSETQRNKGNFPGRFSGRQFSNSRSEMNVSTLELGDSALYLCASSSLEAEQETQYFGPGTRLLVL.

This clone was picked up many times. The CDR3 end is not reached by the read, which stops 3 residues before it; the germline J gene fills it in. J is TRBJ1-2 and V is TRBV20-1, with 10 bases identical to TRBD1. Unmatched junction bases numbered 3, after V lost 0 bases and J lost 2 bases. Germline CDR1 DFQATT, CDR2 SNEGSKA (reference sequence). The CDR3 is 15 residues long. The CDR3 spells CSARDPGQGNYGYTF. Partial CDR3 DNA: TGCAGTGCTAGAGATCCGGGACAGGGGAACTATGGC.

This clone showed up many times. The CDR3 end falls 3 residues outside the read, so it is completed with the germline J gene. J is TRBJ1-6 and V is TRBV20-1, with D possibly matching TRBD1 (5 bases). The CDR3 contains 14 residues. CDR1 and CDR2 (germline): DFQATT, SNEGSKA (reference sequence). V gave up 6 bases and J gave up 5 bases, with 14 bases separating them. CDR3 bases read: TGCAGTGCGTCAGGGTTGAGTAATAATTCACCC. This codes for CSASGLSNNSP. The entire CDR3 is CSASGLSNNSPLHF.

Details on this clone: The CDR3 end lies 3 residues beyond the end of the read and is filled in from the germline J gene. Other DNA sequences in this specimen translate into the identical CDR3. This rearrangement joins TRBV2 to TRBJ2-7, with D uncertain. The germline V and J ends were trimmed by 2 bases and 3 bases, with 14 bases remaining between them. The CDR3 loop spans 15 amino acids. CDR1 is SNHLY and CDR2 is FYNNEI in the germline V gene. CDR3 DNA (partial): TGTGCCAGCAGTGAAAGCAGGATTTACAGCTACGAG. This codes for CASSESRIYSYE. The full CDR3 sequence reads CASSESRIYSYEQYF.

This clone was found many times. The read halts 3 residues ahead of the CDR3 end, with the missing end drawn from the germline J gene. The J gene is TRBJ1-5, the V gene TRBV19; 9 bases agree with TRBD1. This CDR3 contains 14 residues. The ends lost 5 bases at V and 7 bases at J; junction bases unmatched: 6. Germline assignment: CDR1 LNHDA and CDR2 SQIVND (reference sequence). CDR3 DNA (partial): TGTGCCAGTAGTTGGGACAGGGAAATCCAGCCC. It yields the protein CASSWDREIQP. The CDR3 in full is CASSWDREIQPQHF. Looking up the rest from reference TRBV19 and TRBJ1-5 gives the full variable domain: DGGITQSPKYLFRKEGQNVTLSCEQNLNHDAMYWYRQDPGQGLRLIYYSQIVNDFQKGDIAEGYSVSREKKESFPLTVTSAQKNPTAFYLCASSWDREIQPQHFGDGTRLSIL.

This clone occurred many times. The CDR3 goes on 3 residues after the read ends, and that part is filled in from the germline J gene. The rearrangement joins TRBV5-6 to TRBJ2-5; 8 bases are a match to TRBD1. The CDR3 is made up of 15 amino acids. With V trimmed by 4 bases and J by 2 bases, 7 bases remained unmatched. The germline V gene has CDR1 SGHDT and CDR2 YYEEEE. CDR3: CASSTDRGGQETQYF. The CDR3 bases that were read are TGTGCCAGCAGCACCGACAGGGGCGGTCAAGAGACC.

This clone was counted at least ten times. CDR3: CSVSIPGFYEQYF. The part of the CDR3 DNA that was read is TGCAGCGTTAGCATTCCGGGTTTCTACGAG. The rearrangement links TRBV29-1 to TRBJ2-7; D gene unclear. The CDR3 end is not reached by the read, which stops 3 residues before it; the germline J gene fills it in. Between the trimmed V and J ends, which lost 5 bases and 3 bases, there was a span of 14 bases. The germline V gene has CDR1 SQVTM and CDR2 ANQGSEA. The CDR3 is made up of 13 amino acids.